These 24 T cell receptor beta chains originate from one sample sequenced in a study of T-cell memory formation after mild COVID-19. A single record per CDR3 protein comes from TCRdb applying MiXCR to the 5' RACE reads. The sample yields 400,000 or so distinct CDR3 sequences, 20% to 25% seen once. Material for sequencing was PBMCs or a T cell subset sorted from them (not recorded which). These receptor sequences come from an adult woman who had mild COVID-19 (a few samples of this study predate the infection). Cell type and time point are not known.

This clonotype was counted between two and nine times. The rearrangement uses TRBV30 and TRBJ1-6, with a possible D match to TRBD1 (6 bases). CDR1 GTSNPN and CDR2 SVGIG come from the germline V gene (reference sequence). CDR3 length: 14 residues. V was cut by 3 bases and J by 5 bases, with 11 bases left in between. The CDR3 DNA reads TGTGCCTGGAGGTCGGACAGCCATAATTCACCCCTCCACTTT. Its translation: CAWRSDSHNSPLHF.

The chain combines TRBV7-9 with TRBJ1-6, with TRBD1 matching over 10 bases. V lost 4 bases and J lost 7; bases outside the gene matches: 7. Per the germline V gene, CDR1 is SEHNR and CDR2 is FQNEAQ (reference sequence). The CDR3 consists of 16 residues. CDR3 DNA: TGTGCCAGCAGCTCTTTTCCGGGACAGGGGAATTCACCCCTCCACTTT. It codes for CASSSFPGQGNSPLHF. The full variable domain, completed using reference TRBV7-9 and TRBJ1-6, is DTGVSQNPRHKITKRGQNVTFRCDPISEHNRLYWYRQTLGQGPEFLTYFQNEAQLEKSRLLSDRFSAERPKGSFSTLEIQRTEQGDSAMYLCASSSFPGQGNSPLHFGNGTRLTVT.

Notes on this clonotype: One junction end does not reproduce the germline sequence, and a read error may be involved. This chain connects TRBV4-2 to TRBJ1-2; D call uncertain. The CDR3 runs 14 residues. CDR1 is LGHNA and CDR2 is YNFKEQ in the germline V gene. The DNA of the CDR3 is TGTGCCAGCAGCCAAGAGCGGTCCAACTGTGGCTACACCTTC. It is translated as CASSQERSNCGYTF.

V gene TRBV20-1 combines with J gene TRBJ2-7, with TRBD1 identical over 12 bases. With V trimmed by 5 bases and J by 7 bases, 6 bases remained unmatched. The germline V gene has CDR1 DFQATT and CDR2 SNEGSKA (reference sequence). CDR3 size: 13 residues. In DNA form, the CDR3 reads TGCAGTGCTCCGGGACAGGGGGCTTGGGAGCAGTACTTC. Protein sequence: CSAPGQGAWEQYF.

This chain uses TRBV7-2 with TRBJ1-1, with D unclear. V lost 1 base, J lost 8 bases, and 11 bases lay in between. The CDR3 length is 13 residues. Germline V gene data show CDR1 as SGHTA and CDR2 as FQGNSA. The chain's CDR3 is CASSLVMGVEAFF. Written as DNA, the CDR3 is TGTGCCAGCAGCTTAGTTATGGGTGTAGAAGCTTTCTTT.

At least ten counts were recorded for this clonotype. The rearrangement joins TRBV4-3 to TRBJ2-7; possible D gene TRBD2, 6 bases. V was shortened by 1 base and J by 7 bases, with 23 bases between the two germline ends. The CDR3 runs to 17 residues. Per the germline V gene, CDR1 is LGHNA and CDR2 is YSLEER. CDR3 in DNA: TGCGCCAGCAGCCAAGTTAAACCCGGGACTCCCGCCGGTGAGCAGTACTTC. Residues: CASSQVKPGTPAGEQYF.

This clonotype was seen just once. This rearrangement joins TRBV7-9 to TRBJ2-7, with D tentatively TRBD1 or TRBD2 (6 bases each). The V gene lost 5 bases and the J gene lost 0 bases, with 17 bases spanning the gap. CDR1 is SEHNR, CDR2 FQNEAQ, per germline (reference sequence). CDR3 length: 16 amino acids. CDR3 nucleotide sequence: TGTGCCAGCAGCACGACTAACAGGGAGGCCTCCTACGAGCAGTACTTC. Its protein is CASSTTNREASYEQYF. The variable domain in full, completed from reference TRBV7-9 and TRBJ2-7, reads DTGVSQNPRHKITKRGQNVTFRCDPISEHNRLYWYRQTLGQGPEFLTYFQNEAQLEKSRLLSDRFSAERPKGSFSTLEIQRTEQGDSAMYLCASSTTNREASYEQYFGPGTRLTVT.

This clonotype was detected ten times or more. The V and J genes are TRBV7-2 and TRBJ1-2; possibly TRBD1 for D (6 bases). Germline CDR1 and CDR2: SGHTA and FQGNSA. Deletions cut 4 bases from V and 5 bases from J, with 11 bases between. The CDR3 has 13 residues. CDR3 region: CASSSTGPYGYTF. The CDR3 coding sequence is TGTGCCAGCAGCTCGACAGGCCCTTATGGCTACACCTTC.

A few counts support this clonotype. The chain combines TRBV7-3 with TRBJ2-3, with D possibly TRBD1 on 6 matching bases. V dropped 5 bases and J dropped 6 bases, with 12 bases sitting between them. The CDR3 has 13 residues. Germline V CDR1 and CDR2: SGHTA, FQGTGA. CDR3 loop: CASSGGGQDTQYF. The CDR3 nucleotides are TGTGCCAGCAGCGGGGGCGGCCAGGATACGCAGTATTTT.

This clonotype turned up a few times. V usage is TRBV24-1 and J usage is TRBJ2-5; tentatively, D is TRBD1 (5 bases). The V end was cut by 3 bases, the J end by 2 bases, with 15 bases between. This CDR3 comprises 16 residues. Germline-derived CDR1 and CDR2 are KGHDR and SFDVKD. The CDR3 region has the DNA TGTGCCACCAGTGATATCGGACACATAGATCAAGAGACCCAGTACTTC. Amino acid sequence: CATSDIGHIDQETQYF.

The CDR3 region is CASSLAGGYTDTQYF. In DNA form, the CDR3 reads TGTGCCAGCAGCTTAGCGGGAGGGTACACAGATACGCAGTATTTT. V usage is TRBV7-6 and J usage is TRBJ2-3, with 7 bases identical to TRBD2. This CDR3 spans 15 amino acids. Germline CDR1 SGHVS, CDR2 FNYEAQ. V shed 0 bases and J 2 bases; nucleotides not matched to a gene: 2. Filled out from reference TRBV7-6 and TRBJ2-3, the complete variable domain reads GAGVSQSPRYKVTKRGQDVALRCDPISGHVSLYWYRQALGQGPEFLTYFNYEAQQDKSGLPNDRFSAERPEGSISTLTIQRTEQRDSAMYRCASSLAGGYTDTQYFGPGTRLTVL.

This sequence joins TRBV18 and TRBJ1-2, with D possibly TRBD1 on 5 matching bases. Trimming removed 3 bases at V and 3 bases at J, with 8 bases between. The CDR3 is 13 amino acids. Germline CDR1 KGHSH, CDR2 LQKENI. The CDR3 spells CASSPDIDYGYTF. The DNA of the CDR3 is TGTGCCAGCTCACCGGACATCGACTATGGCTACACCTTC.

This chain uses TRBV4-3 with TRBJ2-7; D gene unclear. With 0 bases removed from V and 2 bases from J, the gap between germline ends came to 8 bases. Germline V CDR1 and CDR2: LGHNA, YSLEER. This CDR3 contains 14 residues. The CDR3 protein is CASSQDPGPYEQYF. CDR3 nucleotide sequence: TGCGCCAGCAGCCAAGATCCGGGTCCCTACGAGCAGTACTTC.

V gene TRBV12-3 or TRBV12-4 combines with J gene TRBJ1-2, with 9 bases that match TRBD1. CDR3 length equals 15 residues. Trimming took 3 bases from V and 8 from J; bases not matched to a gene: 10. DNA for the CDR3: TGTGCCAGCAGTTTCATACCGGGACAGGGACGAGGCTACACCTTC. Translated: CASSFIPGQGRGYTF.

This sequence joins TRBV29-1 and TRBJ2-7, with 10 bases fitting TRBD1. Germline assignment: CDR1 SQVTM and CDR2 ANQGSEA. V gave up 1 base and J gave up 2 bases; unmatched junction bases: 8. CDR3 size: 16 residues. The CDR3 loop is CSVEGHPGTGAYEQYF. CDR3 DNA: TGCAGCGTTGAAGGCCATCCCGGGACAGGGGCCTACGAGCAGTACTTC.

The chain has TRBV4-3 and TRBJ2-7; the match to TRBD2 covers 10 bases. The CDR3 has 18 residues. The J segment lost 3 bases and the V segment lost 2 bases, leaving 13 bases of the junction unmatched. Germline V lookup: CDR1 LGHNA, CDR2 YSLEER. The CDR3 loop is CASSQRTSGPLALYEQYF. Written as DNA, the CDR3 is TGCGCCAGCAGCCAAAGGACTAGCGGCCCCTTGGCCCTCTACGAGCAGTACTTC.

The chain recombines TRBV12-3 or TRBV12-4 with TRBJ2-3, with D perhaps given as TRBD1 or TRBD2 (5 bases each). Trimming removed 3 bases at V and 4 bases at J, with 17 bases between. The CDR3 spans 16 residues. CDR3 protein: CASSFPSTRGADTQYF. The CDR3, as DNA: TGTGCCAGCAGTTTCCCTTCTACGAGGGGCGCAGATACGCAGTATTTT.

The chain has TRBV4-3 and TRBJ1-1, with TRBD1 as a possible D gene (5 bases). From germline, CDR1 is LGHNA and CDR2 YSLEER. The germline V and J ends were trimmed by 4 bases and 5 bases, with 14 bases remaining between them. The CDR3 extends over 14 amino acids. CDR3 amino acids: CASSPTGAETEAFF. The DNA for the CDR3 is TGCGCCAGCAGCCCGACCGGGGCGGAGACTGAAGCTTTCTTT.

The chain recombines TRBV7-3 with TRBJ2-1; the D is unclear. Trimming shortened V by 2 bases and J by 5 bases, and 13 bases separated the two germline ends. This CDR3 comprises 15 residues. Germline V gives CDR1 SGHTA, CDR2 FQGTGA. CDR3 nucleotide sequence: TGTGCCAGCAGCTTACTCCCTAGGCCCGACAATGAGCAGTTCTTC. This translates into CASSLLPRPDNEQFF.

The CDR3 is CSARDLRPGQAAYGYTF. CDR3 coding DNA: TGCAGTGCTAGAGACCTGAGGCCGGGGCAGGCGGCCTATGGCTACACCTTC. V usage is TRBV20-1 and J usage is TRBJ1-2; tentative D call: TRBD1 (5 bases). The V end was cut by 0 bases, the J end by 4 bases, with 21 bases between. Per the germline V gene, CDR1 is DFQATT and CDR2 is SNEGSKA (reference sequence). There are 17 residues in the CDR3.

This clonotype appeared a few times. This chain links TRBV4-2 with TRBJ1-1; perhaps TRBD1 as D (5 bases). Germline V gene sequence: CDR1 LGHNA, CDR2 YNFKEQ. Deletions cut 2 bases from V and 1 base from J, with 8 bases between. The length of the CDR3 is 14 residues. CDR3 protein: CASSQRQGNTEAFF. CDR3 nucleotides: TGTGCCAGCAGCCAACGCCAGGGGAACACTGAAGCTTTCTTT.

This sequence joins TRBV5-1 and TRBJ2-1; 10 bases match TRBD1. Germline V gives CDR1 SGHRS, CDR2 YFSETQ. This CDR3 has 15 amino acids. V was pared by 4 bases and J by 2 bases, with 3 bases of the junction left unmatched. In DNA form, the CDR3 reads TGCGCCAGCAGCGACGGACAGGGGGCCTACAATGAGCAGTTCTTC. It translates to CASSDGQGAYNEQFF.

Written as DNA, the CDR3 is TGTGCCAGCAGCCCCGGACTAGCGGGAGTGGGCGAGCAGTTCTTC. This translates into CASSPGLAGVGEQFF. This chain uses TRBV7-2 with TRBJ2-1; 13 bases align to TRBD2. Germline V gives CDR1 SGHTA, CDR2 FQGNSA. This CDR3 comprises 15 residues. V dropped 5 bases and J dropped 10; count of bases not matched to a gene: 8.

This clonotype was seen many times. The chain uses TRBV12-3 or TRBV12-4 and TRBJ1-5, with TRBD1 matching 8 bases. The CDR3 covers 15 residues. The trim removed 6 bases at V and 5 bases at J, leaving 9 bases unmatched. CDR3 sequence: CASSLPGGLYQPQHF. CDR3 DNA: TGTGCCAGCAGCCTACCAGGGGGCTTATATCAGCCCCAGCATTTT.